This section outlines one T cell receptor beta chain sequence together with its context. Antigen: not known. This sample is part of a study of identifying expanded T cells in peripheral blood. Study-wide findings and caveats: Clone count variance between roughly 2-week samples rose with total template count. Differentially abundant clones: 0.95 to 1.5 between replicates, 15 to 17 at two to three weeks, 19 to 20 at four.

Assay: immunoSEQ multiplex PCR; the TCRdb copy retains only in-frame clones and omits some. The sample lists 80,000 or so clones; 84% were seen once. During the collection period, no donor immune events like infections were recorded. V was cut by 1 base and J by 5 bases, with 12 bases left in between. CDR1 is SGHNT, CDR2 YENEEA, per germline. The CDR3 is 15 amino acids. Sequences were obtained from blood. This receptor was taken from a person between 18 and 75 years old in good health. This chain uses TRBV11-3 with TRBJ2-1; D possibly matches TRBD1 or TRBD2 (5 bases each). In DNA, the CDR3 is TGTGCCAGCAGCTTAGGGACTGGGACCAACAATGAGCAGTTCTTC. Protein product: CASSLGTGTNNEQFF.